A selection of T cell receptor beta chains follows, all from one sample in a study of blood T cell repertoires in COVID-19. The repertoire was sequenced with immunoSEQ multiplex PCR; TCRdb's copy has only in-frame clones and lacks some. The table shows 90,000 to 120,000 clones, with 70% to 90% occurring only once. The sample was PBMCs or T cells enriched from blood (not recorded which). These receptors were obtained from a woman in her 50s who had recovered from COVID-19. Both conserved end residues are part of each CDR3. The order of the fields is D gene, J gene, clone size, V gene, CDR3 DNA, CDR3 protein. The D gene is left open where the match is weak. The size of a clone is reported for some rows only, either as once, few or many, or as a class for expanded clones.

D gene: .; J gene: TRBJ2-2; clone size: .; V gene: TRBV7-2; CDR3 DNA: TGTGCCAGCAGCCCCGGGACAACGAACACCGGGGAGCTGTTTTTT; CDR3 protein: CASSPGTTNTGELFF
D gene: TRBD2; J gene: TRBJ2-3; clone size: .; V gene: TRBV28; CDR3 DNA: TGTGCCAGCAACGATAGCGGGGGGTCAGATACGCAGTATTTT; CDR3 protein: CASNDSGGSDTQYF
D gene: TRBD1; J gene: TRBJ1-6; clone size: .; V gene: TRBV15; CDR3 DNA: TGTGCCACCAGCAGAGATCTTAGGGGGCTCAGTAATTCACCCCTCCACTTT; CDR3 protein: CATSRDLRGLSNSPLHF
D gene: TRBD1; J gene: TRBJ1-4; clone size: .; V gene: TRBV7-2; CDR3 DNA: TGTGCCAGCAGCTCGTCGACAGGGCTTAAGAGACTGTTTTTT; CDR3 protein: CASSSSTGLKRLFF
D gene: TRBD1; J gene: TRBJ1-1; clone size: .; V gene: TRBV28; CDR3 DNA: TGTGCCAGCAGCCTTGACAGGGACACTGAAGCTTTCTTT; CDR3 protein: CASSLDRDTEAFF
D gene: .; J gene: TRBJ2-5; clone size: .; V gene: TRBV7-2; CDR3 DNA: TGTGCCAGCAGCGCCCGGTTAGCGTTCGCGATGGGAGAGACCCAGTACTTC; CDR3 protein: CASSARLAFAMGETQYF
D gene: TRBD2; J gene: TRBJ2-7; clone size: .; V gene: TRBV19; CDR3 DNA: TGTGCCAGTAAGACTAGCGGGAGCGCGACCTACGAGCAGTACTTC; CDR3 protein: CASKTSGSATYEQYF
D gene: .; J gene: TRBJ1-3; clone size: .; V gene: TRBV11-2; CDR3 DNA: TGTGCCAGCAGCTTAGGAGGAGCCGGAAACACCATATATTTT; CDR3 protein: CASSLGGAGNTIYF
D gene: TRBD1; J gene: TRBJ1-4; clone size: .; V gene: TRBV2; CDR3 DNA: TGTGCCAGCAGACGACAGGGGGACGGGGTGGTGGAAAAACTGTTTTTT; CDR3 protein: CASRRQGDGVVEKLFF
D gene: .; J gene: TRBJ1-2; clone size: .; V gene: TRBV6-5; CDR3 DNA: TGTGCCAGCAGTTACTCGGGGCAGGACGACACCTTC; CDR3 protein: CASSYSGQDDTF
D gene: TRBD2; J gene: TRBJ2-1; clone size: .; V gene: TRBV6-2/TRBV6-3; CDR3 DNA: TGTGCCAGCAGCTCGCTAGCGGGAGGGCGCTACAATGAGCAGTTCTTC; CDR3 protein: CASSSLAGGRYNEQFF
D gene: .; J gene: TRBJ2-2; clone size: .; V gene: TRBV2; CDR3 DNA: TGTGCCAGCAGGAGGCGGGGTAGGGATGGGATCCCCGGGGAGCTGTTTTTT; CDR3 protein: CASRRRGRDGIPGELFF
D gene: TRBD1; J gene: TRBJ2-7; clone size: few; V gene: TRBV14; CDR3 DNA: TGTGCCAGCAGCCATAGGGGGCCCGAATGTTACGAGCAGTACTTC; CDR3 protein: CASSHRGPECYEQYF
D gene: TRBD1; J gene: TRBJ2-3; clone size: .; V gene: TRBV30; CDR3 DNA: TGTGCCTGGAGTGTAAAGGGGACAGGGGGCGCAGATACGCAGTATTTT; CDR3 protein: CAWSVKGTGGADTQYF
D gene: TRBD1; J gene: TRBJ1-6; clone size: .; V gene: TRBV5-1; CDR3 DNA: TGCGCCAGCAGCCTGACAGGGATTCGGGAGAATTCACCCCTCCACTTT; CDR3 protein: CASSLTGIRENSPLHF
D gene: TRBD2; J gene: TRBJ2-7; clone size: .; V gene: TRBV2; CDR3 DNA: TGTGCCAGCCGGCTCTCGGGGCTAGCGGGACCCAACTCCTACGAGCAGTACTTC; CDR3 protein: CASRLSGLAGPNSYEQYF
D gene: .; J gene: TRBJ1-2; clone size: .; V gene: TRBV9; CDR3 DNA: TGTGCCAGCAGCTCGGCGGGGTACCAAGGCTACACCTTC; CDR3 protein: CASSSAGYQGYTF
D gene: TRBD1; J gene: TRBJ1-5; clone size: once; V gene: TRBV18; CDR3 DNA: TGTGCCAGCTCACGATCCCAGGGGGCATTGGGTCAGCCCCAGCATTTT; CDR3 protein: CASSRSQGALGQPQHF
D gene: .; J gene: TRBJ2-7; clone size: .; V gene: TRBV2; CDR3 DNA: TGTGCCAGCAGGCGGGGAAACTACGAGCAGTACTTC; CDR3 protein: CASRRGNYEQYF
D gene: .; J gene: TRBJ1-2; clone size: .; V gene: TRBV11-2; CDR3 DNA: TGTGCCAGCAGCTTGACAGTTCAGTATGGCTACACCTTC; CDR3 protein: CASSLTVQYGYTF
D gene: .; J gene: TRBJ1-1; clone size: .; V gene: TRBV2; CDR3 DNA: TGTGCCACCTCCGGGGGGTTTGAAGCTTTCTTT; CDR3 protein: CATSGGFEAFF
D gene: .; J gene: TRBJ2-1; clone size: .; V gene: TRBV6-1; CDR3 DNA: TGTGCCAGCAGTGAAGAGGGCCAGGGACAGTTCTTC; CDR3 protein: CASSEEGQGQFF
D gene: TRBD1; J gene: TRBJ1-5; clone size: .; V gene: TRBV6-5; CDR3 DNA: TGTGCCAGCAGTTGGACAGGGGCGAGTAATCAGCCCCAGCATTTT; CDR3 protein: CASSWTGASNQPQHF
D gene: .; J gene: TRBJ1-2; clone size: .; V gene: TRBV2; CDR3 DNA: TGTGCCGGCAACAGGAACTATGGCTACACCTTC; CDR3 protein: CAGNRNYGYTF
D gene: TRBD2; J gene: TRBJ2-2; clone size: once; V gene: TRBV6-6; CDR3 DNA: TGTGCCAGCAGTTACCCTCTTAGCGGGCGGACCGGGGAGCTGTTTTTT; CDR3 protein: CASSYPLSGRTGELFF
D gene: .; J gene: TRBJ1-5; clone size: once; V gene: TRBV7-2; CDR3 DNA: TGTGCCAGCAGCTTAGTGGGGGCGGTCGGTCAGCCCCAGCATTTT; CDR3 protein: CASSLVGAVGQPQHF
D gene: TRBD1; J gene: TRBJ1-4; clone size: .; V gene: TRBV11-1; CDR3 DNA: TGTGCCAGCAACGCGGGACAGATGGATGAAAAACTGTTTTTT; CDR3 protein: CASNAGQMDEKLFF
D gene: .; J gene: TRBJ2-7; clone size: .; V gene: TRBV6-1; CDR3 DNA: TGTGCCAGCAGTGAAGGGGGGCACGGCGAGCAGTACTTC; CDR3 protein: CASSEGGHGEQYF
D gene: TRBD1; J gene: TRBJ2-2; clone size: .; V gene: TRBV7-2; CDR3 DNA: TGTGCCAGCAGCATCCGACAGGGGGCGAACGGGGAGCTGTTTTTT; CDR3 protein: CASSIRQGANGELFF
D gene: TRBD1; J gene: TRBJ2-7; clone size: few; V gene: TRBV11-2; CDR3 DNA: TGTGCCAGCAGCTTAGCGACAGGGGTGAGCTACGAGCAGTACTTC; CDR3 protein: CASSLATGVSYEQYF
D gene: .; J gene: TRBJ2-3; clone size: .; V gene: TRBV6-6; CDR3 DNA: TGTGCCAGCAGTTACTTGGGGGGAGACACAGATACGCAGTATTTT; CDR3 protein: CASSYLGGDTDTQYF
D gene: .; J gene: TRBJ1-1; clone size: .; V gene: TRBV7-8; CDR3 DNA: TGTGCCAGCAGCTTAGTTGTTCGGAACACTGAAGCTTTCTTT; CDR3 protein: CASSLVVRNTEAFF
D gene: TRBD1; J gene: TRBJ1-4; clone size: .; V gene: TRBV7-9; CDR3 DNA: TGTGCCACCGGGACAGGGATATTGGCTGAGGGAGGACTGTTTTTT; CDR3 protein: CATGTGILAEGGLFF
D gene: TRBD2; J gene: TRBJ2-7; clone size: .; V gene: TRBV18; CDR3 DNA: TGTGCCAGCTCACCAGGGAGGGCCTCCTACGAGCAGTACTTC; CDR3 protein: CASSPGRASYEQYF
D gene: .; J gene: TRBJ2-6; clone size: .; V gene: TRBV19; CDR3 DNA: TGCCGAACCGGGACACTGGTTACCAACGTCCTGACTTTC; CDR3 protein: CRTGTLVTNVLTF